The present T cell receptor (beta chain) was sequenced within a study of blood T cell repertoires in COVID-19. On the study more broadly: Specimens from acute and convalescent COVID-19 originated in the United States, Italy and Spain. PBMCs, B-cell-depleted T cells, or T cells were the source of the cDNA or gDNA that made up the material.

This clone was recorded once. Study processing details: Estimated nucleated cell counts came from reference gene primer amplification. The protocol was immunoSEQ multiplex PCR, while the TCRdb copy is restricted to in-frame clones and leaves out a portion. Clone size and V and J calls were adopted from that table, with D and trimming inferred from the DNA. Of 150,000 to 200,000 clones in the sample, approximately 86% were seen once. This CDR3 has 11 residues. CDR1 is SGHRS and CDR2 is YFSETQ in the germline V gene. V was cut by 2 bases and J by 7 bases, with 7 bases left in between. The V gene is TRBV5-1, the J gene TRBJ2-7, with D unclear. The TCR comes from a man between 65 and 85 years old with acute or convalescent COVID-19. Sequences were obtained from peripheral blood. The CDR3 is CASSFTEEQYF. The DNA of the CDR3 is TGCGCCAGCAGCTTTACAGAGGAGCAGTACTTC.